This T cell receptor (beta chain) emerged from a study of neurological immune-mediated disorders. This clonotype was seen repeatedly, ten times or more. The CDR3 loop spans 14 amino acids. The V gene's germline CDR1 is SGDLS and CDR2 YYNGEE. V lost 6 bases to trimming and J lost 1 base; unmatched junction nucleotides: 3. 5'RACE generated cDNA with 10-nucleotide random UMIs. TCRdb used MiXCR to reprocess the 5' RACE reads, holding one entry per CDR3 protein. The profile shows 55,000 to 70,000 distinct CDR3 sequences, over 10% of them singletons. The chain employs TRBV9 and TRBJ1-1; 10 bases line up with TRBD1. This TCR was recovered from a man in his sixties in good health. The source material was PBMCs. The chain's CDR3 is CASTRQGANTEAFF. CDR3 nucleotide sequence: TGTGCCAGCACAAGACAGGGGGCGAACACTGAAGCTTTCTTT.